This T cell receptor beta chain was documented in a study of PD-L1 blockade in urothelial cancer. A remark on this clone: Its antigen is currently unknown.

Study conclusions and caveats: Lower pretreatment blood TCR clonality, under the median, predicted better survival, researchers reported.

Libraries were prepared by immunoSEQ multiplex PCR; TCRdb keeps only in-frame clonotypes and omits some of them. The sample has approximately 32,000 clones, 75% to 85% seen once. V was shortened by 5 bases and J by 3 bases, with 17 bases between the two germline ends. CDR1 MNHNS and CDR2 SASEGT come from the germline V gene. The CDR3 has 15 amino acids. Time point in this sample: pretreatment peripheral blood. This specimen consisted of PBMCs, obtained around atezolizumab (anti-PD-L1) treatment. This chain connects TRBV6-1 to TRBJ2-7, with D perhaps TRBD1 (6 bases). This TCR was recovered from a man aged 55 to 70 with urothelial cancer. The CDR3 nucleotides are TGTGCCAGCAGTCGCATATTCGAGGGGGTCTACGAGCAGTACTTC. Translation gives CASSRIFEGVYEQYF.